This T cell receptor beta chain was captured by sequencing in a study of blood T cell repertoires in COVID-19. Deletions cut 7 bases from V and 5 bases from J, with 15 bases between. From germline, CDR1 is SEHNR and CDR2 FQNEAQ (reference sequence). The CDR3 is made up of 14 amino acids. Data came from immunoSEQ multiplex PCR; TCRdb stores just in-frame clones and leaves some out. The table records 95,000 to 150,000 clones, 75% to 85% of them present only once. J is TRBJ2-1 and V is TRBV7-9, with D possibly being TRBD2 (5 bases). This sequence originates from a man aged 35 to 55 with active or convalescent COVID-19. Sequenced input: peripheral blood. CDR3 in amino acids: CASIMGRVNNEQFF. DNA for the CDR3: TGTGCCAGCATCATGGGGAGAGTAAACAATGAGCAGTTCTTC.